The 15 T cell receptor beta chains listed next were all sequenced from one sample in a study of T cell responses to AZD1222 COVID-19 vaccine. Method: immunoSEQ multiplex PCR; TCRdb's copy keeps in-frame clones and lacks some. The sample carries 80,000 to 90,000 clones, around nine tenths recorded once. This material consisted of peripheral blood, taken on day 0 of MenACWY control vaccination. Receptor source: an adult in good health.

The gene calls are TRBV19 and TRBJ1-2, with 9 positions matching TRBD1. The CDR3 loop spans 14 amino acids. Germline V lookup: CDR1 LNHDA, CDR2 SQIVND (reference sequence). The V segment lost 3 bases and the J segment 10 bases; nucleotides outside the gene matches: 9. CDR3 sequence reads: CASSMTRDRADYTF. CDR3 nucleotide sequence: TGTGCCAGTAGTATGACCCGGGACAGGGCTGACTACACCTTC.

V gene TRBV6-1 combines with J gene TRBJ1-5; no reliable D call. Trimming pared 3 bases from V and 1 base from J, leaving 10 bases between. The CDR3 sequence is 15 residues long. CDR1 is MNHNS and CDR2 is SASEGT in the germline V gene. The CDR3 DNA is TGTGCCAGCAGTGAGGTTCGTTCGAGCAATCAGCCCCAGCATTTT. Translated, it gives CASSEVRSSNQPQHF.

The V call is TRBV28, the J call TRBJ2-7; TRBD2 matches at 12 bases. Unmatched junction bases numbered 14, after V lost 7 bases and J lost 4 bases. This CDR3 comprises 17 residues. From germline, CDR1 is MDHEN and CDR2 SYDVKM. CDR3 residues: CASTPPLLAGGLYEQYF. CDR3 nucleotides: TGTGCCAGCACCCCTCCCTTACTAGCGGGAGGACTTTACGAGCAGTACTTC.

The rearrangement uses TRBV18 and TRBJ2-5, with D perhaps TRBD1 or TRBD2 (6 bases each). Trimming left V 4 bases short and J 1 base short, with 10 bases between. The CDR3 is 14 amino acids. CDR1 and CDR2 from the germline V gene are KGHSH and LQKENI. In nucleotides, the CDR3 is TGTGCCAGCTCACAGGGGGGATTCCAAGAGACCCAGTACTTC. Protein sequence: CASSQGGFQETQYF.

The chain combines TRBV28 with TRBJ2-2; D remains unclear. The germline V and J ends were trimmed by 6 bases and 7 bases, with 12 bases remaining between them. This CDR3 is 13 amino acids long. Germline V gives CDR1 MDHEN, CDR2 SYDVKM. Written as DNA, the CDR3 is TGTGCCAGCAGCAGGCCTGAGTTCGGGGAGCTGTTTTTT. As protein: CASSRPEFGELFF.

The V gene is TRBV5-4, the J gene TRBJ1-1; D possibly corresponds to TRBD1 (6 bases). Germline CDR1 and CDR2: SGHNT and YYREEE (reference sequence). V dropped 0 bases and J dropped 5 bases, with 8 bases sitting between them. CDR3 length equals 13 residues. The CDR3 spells CASSLAGVTEAFF. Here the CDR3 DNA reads TGTGCCAGCAGCTTGGCAGGGGTGACTGAAGCTTTCTTT. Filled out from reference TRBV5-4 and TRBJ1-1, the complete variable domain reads ETGVTQSPTHLIKTRGQQVTLRCSSQSGHNTVSWYQQALGQGPQFIFQYYREEENGRGNFPPRFSGLQFPNYSSELNVNALELDDSALYLCASSLAGVTEAFFGQGTRLTVV.

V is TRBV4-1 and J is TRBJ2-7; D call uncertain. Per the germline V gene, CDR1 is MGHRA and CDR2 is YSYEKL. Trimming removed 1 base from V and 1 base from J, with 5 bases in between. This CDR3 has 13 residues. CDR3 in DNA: TGCGCCAGCAGCCAAGGGTTTTCCTACGAGCAGTACTTC. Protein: CASSQGFSYEQYF.

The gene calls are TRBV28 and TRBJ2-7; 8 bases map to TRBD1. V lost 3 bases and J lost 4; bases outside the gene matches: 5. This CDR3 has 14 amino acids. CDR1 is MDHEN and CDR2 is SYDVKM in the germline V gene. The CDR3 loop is CASSFLGQGYEQYF. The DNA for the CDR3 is TGTGCCAGCAGTTTTCTAGGACAGGGATACGAGCAGTACTTC.

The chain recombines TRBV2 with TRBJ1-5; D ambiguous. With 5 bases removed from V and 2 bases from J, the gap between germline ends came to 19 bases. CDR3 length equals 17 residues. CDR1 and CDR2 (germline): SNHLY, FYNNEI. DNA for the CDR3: TGTGCCAGCAGTCTTTTCCGGACCTTCGGTGGCAATCAGCCCCAGCATTTT. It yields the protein CASSLFRTFGGNQPQHF.

The CDR3 DNA follows: TGTGCCAGCAGCTTGGTAGGGAGCGGGGCGGAGACCCAGTACTTC. Translating it yields CASSLVGSGAETQYF. This chain links TRBV7-2 with TRBJ2-5, with 7 positions matching TRBD2. The CDR3 has 15 residues. V was clipped by 3 bases and J by 5 bases; unmatched bases: 9. Germline lookup yields CDR1 SGHTA and CDR2 FQGNSA.

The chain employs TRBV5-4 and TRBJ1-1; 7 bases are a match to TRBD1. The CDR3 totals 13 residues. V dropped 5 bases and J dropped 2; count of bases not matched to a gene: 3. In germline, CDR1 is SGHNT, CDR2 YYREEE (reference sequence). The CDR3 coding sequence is TGTGCCAGCAGTCGGGACAGCAACACTGAAGCTTTCTTT. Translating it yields CASSRDSNTEAFF.

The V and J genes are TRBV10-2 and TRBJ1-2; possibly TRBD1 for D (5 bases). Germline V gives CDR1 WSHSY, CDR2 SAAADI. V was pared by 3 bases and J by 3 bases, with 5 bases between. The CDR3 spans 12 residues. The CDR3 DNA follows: TGCGCCAGCAGTGACAGGGACTATGGCTACACCTTC. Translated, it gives CASSDRDYGYTF.

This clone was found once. In DNA, the CDR3 is TGTGCCAGCAGCTTGGGACCCCGGGAGTTCTTC. Translating gives CASSLGPREFF. The V gene is TRBV12-3 or TRBV12-4, the J gene TRBJ2-1; D is possibly TRBD1 or TRBD2 (5 bases each). The germline V and J ends were trimmed by 6 bases and 14 bases, with 14 bases remaining between them. The CDR3 totals 11 residues.

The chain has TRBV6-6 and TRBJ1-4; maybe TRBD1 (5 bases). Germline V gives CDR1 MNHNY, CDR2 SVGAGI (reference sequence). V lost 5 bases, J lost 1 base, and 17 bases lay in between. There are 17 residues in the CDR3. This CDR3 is CASSPSRGSGTNEKLFF. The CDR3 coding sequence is TGTGCCAGCAGTCCTTCCCGGGGGTCTGGAACTAATGAAAAACTGTTTTTT.

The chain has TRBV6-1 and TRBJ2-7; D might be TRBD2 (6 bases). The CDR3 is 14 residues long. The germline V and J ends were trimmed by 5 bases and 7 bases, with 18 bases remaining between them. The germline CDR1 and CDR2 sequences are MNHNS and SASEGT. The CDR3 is CASSSLGGAGEQYF. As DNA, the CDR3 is TGTGCCAGCAGTTCCCTGGGGGGTGCGGGTGAGCAGTACTTC.